Each of the 3 T cell receptor beta chains below was sequenced from the same sample in a study of graft-versus-host responses after intestinal transplantation. Data came from immunoSEQ multiplex PCR; TCRdb stores just in-frame clones and leaves some out. Of about 35,000 clones listed, approximately 96% are singletons. The source material was PBMCs, sampled 16 days after intestinal transplant. The receptors derive from a human patient who received an intestinal transplant, so some T cells may come from the graft donor.

The rearrangement joins TRBV7-2 to TRBJ2-5, with D unresolved. The CDR3 is made up of 13 amino acids. Germline CDR1 and CDR2: SGHTA and FQGNSA. Deletions cut 1 base from V and 1 base from J, with 4 bases between. The DNA of the CDR3 is TGTGCCAGCAGCTTAGAAGTCCAAGAGACCCAGTACTTC. Translation gives CASSLEVQETQYF.

As to this clone: The missing conserved phenylalanine or tryptophan at the end of this CDR3 makes a read error likely. The CDR3 here is CASSLGRPDYNSPLHL. The CDR3 DNA follows: TGTGCCAGCAGTTTGGGAAGACCCGACTATAATTCACCCCTCCACCTT. The chain is built from TRBV27 and TRBJ1-6; D unclear. The V and J ends lost 3 bases and 3 bases respectively, with 12 bases between them. This CDR3 spans 16 amino acids. The germline V gene has CDR1 MNHEY and CDR2 SMNVEV (reference sequence).

The chain employs TRBV28 and TRBJ1-4; TRBD1 matches at 10 bases. After removal of 6 bases from V and 4 bases from J, the junction contained 14 bases not matched to a gene. CDR1 and CDR2 (germline): MDHEN, SYDVKM. This CDR3 has 18 residues. This CDR3 is CASRTDRGRGRLNEKLFF. The CDR3 nucleotides are TGTGCCAGCAGGACCGACAGGGGGCGGGGGCGCCTTAATGAAAAACTGTTTTTT.